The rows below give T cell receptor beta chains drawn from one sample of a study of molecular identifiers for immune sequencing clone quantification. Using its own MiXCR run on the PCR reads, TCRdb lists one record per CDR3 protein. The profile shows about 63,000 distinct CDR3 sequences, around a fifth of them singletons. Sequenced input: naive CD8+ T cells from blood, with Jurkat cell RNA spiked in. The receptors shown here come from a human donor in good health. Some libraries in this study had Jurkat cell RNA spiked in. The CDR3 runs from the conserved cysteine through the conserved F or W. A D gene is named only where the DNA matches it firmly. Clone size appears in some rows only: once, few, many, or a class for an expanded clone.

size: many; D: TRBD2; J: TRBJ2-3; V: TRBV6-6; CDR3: CASSSGLDTDTQYF; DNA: TGTGCCAGCAGTTCGGGACTAGACACAGATACGCAGTATTTT
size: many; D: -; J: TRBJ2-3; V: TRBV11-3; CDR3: CASSLGLNTPDTQYF; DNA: TGTGCCAGCAGCTTAGGATTAAACACCCCGGATACGCAGTATTTT
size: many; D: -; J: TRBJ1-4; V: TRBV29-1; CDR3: CGAGEGEKLFF; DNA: TGCGGAGCAGGGGAGGGTGAAAAACTGTTTTTT
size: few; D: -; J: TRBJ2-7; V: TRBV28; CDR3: CASTRGTVPHEQYF; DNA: TGTGCCAGCACCAGAGGGACGGTCCCCCACGAGCAGTACTTC
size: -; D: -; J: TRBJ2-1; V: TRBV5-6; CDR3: CASRAGGLSYNEQFF; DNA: TGTGCCAGCAGGGCGGGTGGCCTCTCCTACAATGAGCAGTTCTTC
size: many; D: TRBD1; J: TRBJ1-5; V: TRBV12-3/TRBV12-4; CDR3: CASSTWDRGANQPQHF; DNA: TGTGCCAGCAGTACCTGGGACAGGGGCGCCAATCAGCCCCAGCATTTT
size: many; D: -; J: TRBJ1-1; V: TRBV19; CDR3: CASRPRFELNTEAFF; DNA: TGTGCCAGTAGGCCTCGGTTCGAACTGAACACTGAAGCTTTCTTT
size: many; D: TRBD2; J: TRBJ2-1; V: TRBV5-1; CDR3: CASSLGILAGVVEISYNEQFF; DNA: TGCGCCAGCAGCTTGGGGATACTAGCGGGAGTGGTCGAGATCTCCTACAATGAGCAGTTCTTC
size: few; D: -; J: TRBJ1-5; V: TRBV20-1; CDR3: CSAGGRGIGQPQHF; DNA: TGCAGTGCTGGGGGCAGGGGAATAGGTCAGCCCCAGCATTTT
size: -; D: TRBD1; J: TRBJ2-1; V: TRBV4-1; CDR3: CASSQEPGTGNNEQFF; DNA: TGCGCCAGCAGCCAAGAACCCGGGACAGGTAACAATGAGCAGTTCTTC
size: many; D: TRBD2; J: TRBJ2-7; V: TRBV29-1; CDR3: CSVVGLAGTYEQYF; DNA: TGCAGCGTGGTGGGACTAGCGGGCACCTACGAGCAGTACTTC
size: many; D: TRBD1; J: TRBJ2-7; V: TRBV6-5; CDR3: CASRPRDRMNEQYF; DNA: TGTGCCAGCAGACCTAGGGACAGGATGAACGAGCAGTACTTC
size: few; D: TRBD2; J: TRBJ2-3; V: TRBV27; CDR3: CASSLLTSGRVTDTQYF; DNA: TGTGCCAGCAGTTTATTGACTAGCGGGAGAGTTACAGATACGCAGTATTTT
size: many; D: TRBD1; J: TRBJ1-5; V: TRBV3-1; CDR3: CASSQGPGQGLDSNQPQHF; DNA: TGTGCCAGCAGCCAAGGTCCGGGACAGGGACTTGATAGCAATCAGCCCCAGCATTTT
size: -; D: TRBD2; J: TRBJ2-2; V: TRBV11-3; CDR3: CASSFRLAGMAGELFF; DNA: TGTGCCAGCAGCTTTAGGTTAGCGGGAATGGCCGGGGAGCTGTTTTTT
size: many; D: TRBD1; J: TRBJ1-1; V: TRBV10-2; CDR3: CASKDQGAPTEAFF; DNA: TGCGCCAGCAAAGACCAGGGGGCCCCCACTGAAGCTTTCTTT
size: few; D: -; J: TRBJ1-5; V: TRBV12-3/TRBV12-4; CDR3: CASSRRRQPQHF; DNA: TGTGCCAGCAGCCGGCGACGGCAGCCCCAGCATTTT
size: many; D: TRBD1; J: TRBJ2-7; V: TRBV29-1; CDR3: CSARDRGDYEQYF; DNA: TGCAGCGCCCGGGACAGGGGAGATTACGAGCAGTACTTC
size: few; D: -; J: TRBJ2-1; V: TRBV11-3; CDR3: CASSLMGPIEQFF; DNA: TGTGCCAGCAGCTTAATGGGACCTATTGAGCAGTTCTTC
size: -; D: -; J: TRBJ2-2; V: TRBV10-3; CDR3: CAISEMGLTNTGELFF; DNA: TGTGCCATCAGTGAGATGGGACTCACGAACACCGGGGAGCTGTTTTTT
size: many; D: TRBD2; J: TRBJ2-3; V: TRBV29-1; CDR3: CSVEERTTRTGLAGVTDTQYF; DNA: TGCAGCGTTGAAGAGCGCACTACACGGACCGGACTAGCGGGAGTGACAGATACGCAGTATTTT
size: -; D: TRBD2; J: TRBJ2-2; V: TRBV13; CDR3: CASSTRASREWYTGELFF; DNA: TGTGCCAGCAGTACCCGGGCGTCGCGGGAGTGGTACACCGGGGAGCTGTTTTTT
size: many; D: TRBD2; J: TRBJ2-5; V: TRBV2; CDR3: CASSAPGLAQPQPLETQYF; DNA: TGTGCCAGCAGCGCCCCGGGACTAGCGCAGCCCCAGCCGCTAGAGACCCAGTACTTC
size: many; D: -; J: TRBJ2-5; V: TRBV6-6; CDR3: CASSTTRAFQETQYF; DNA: TGTGCCAGCAGCACAACCCGGGCCTTCCAAGAGACCCAGTACTTC
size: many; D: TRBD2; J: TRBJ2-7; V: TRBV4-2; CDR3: CASSLGLAVAYEQYF; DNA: TGTGCCAGCAGCCTGGGACTAGCTGTAGCCTACGAGCAGTACTTC
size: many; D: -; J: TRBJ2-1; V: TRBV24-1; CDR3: CATSDPNEQFF; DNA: TGTGCCACCAGTGATCCTAATGAGCAGTTCTTC
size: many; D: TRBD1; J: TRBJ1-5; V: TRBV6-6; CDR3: CASETSLQGPRQPQHF; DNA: TGTGCCAGCGAAACATCCCTACAGGGGCCACGGCAGCCCCAGCATTTT
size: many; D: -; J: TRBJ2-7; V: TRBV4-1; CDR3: CASSHNRDALDQYF; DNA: TGCGCCAGCAGCCATAACCGGGACGCCCTCGACCAGTACTTC
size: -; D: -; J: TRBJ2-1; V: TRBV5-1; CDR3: CASSWGAGPNNEQFF; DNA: TGCGCCAGCAGCTGGGGGGCGGGACCCAACAATGAGCAGTTCTTC
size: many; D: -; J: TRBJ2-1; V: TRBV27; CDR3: CASSKTGSYNEQFF; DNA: TGTGCCAGCAGTAAGACAGGCTCCTACAATGAGCAGTTCTTC
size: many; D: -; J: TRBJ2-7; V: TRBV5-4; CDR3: CASSLGHAPYEQYF; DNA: TGTGCCAGCAGCTTGGGGCATGCCCCCTACGAGCAGTACTTC
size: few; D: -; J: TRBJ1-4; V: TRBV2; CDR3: CASSDWAAEKLFF; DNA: TGTGCCAGCAGTGACTGGGCAGCTGAAAAACTGTTTTTT
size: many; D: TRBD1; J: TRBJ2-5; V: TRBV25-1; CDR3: CASSEWGTVTQETQYF; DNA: TGTGCCAGCAGTGAATGGGGGACAGTAACTCAAGAGACCCAGTACTTC
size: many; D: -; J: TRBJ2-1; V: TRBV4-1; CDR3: CASRPLGASSYNEQFF; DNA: TGCGCCAGCCGACCCTTAGGGGCGAGCTCCTACAATGAGCAGTTCTTC
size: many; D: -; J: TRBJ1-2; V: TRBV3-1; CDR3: CASSQEGVRTVDGYTF; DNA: TGTGCCAGCAGCCAAGAGGGAGTTCGGACTGTTGATGGCTACACCTTC
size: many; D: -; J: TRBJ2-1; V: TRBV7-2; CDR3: CASSLVGLGSYNEQFF; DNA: TGTGCCAGCAGCTTGGTGGGCTTGGGGTCCTACAATGAGCAGTTCTTC
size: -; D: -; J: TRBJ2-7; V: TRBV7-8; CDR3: CASSLEGASSYEQYF; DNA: TGTGCCAGCAGCTTAGAGGGAGCCAGCTCCTACGAGCAGTACTTC
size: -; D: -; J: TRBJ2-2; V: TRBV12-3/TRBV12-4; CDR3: CASVEIDSAGGELFF; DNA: TGTGCCAGTGTTGAGATCGACAGTGCCGGCGGGGAGCTGTTTTTT
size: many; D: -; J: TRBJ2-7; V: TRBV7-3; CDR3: CASSKDSFGEQYF; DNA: TGTGCCAGCAGCAAGGACAGTTTTGGCGAGCAGTACTTC
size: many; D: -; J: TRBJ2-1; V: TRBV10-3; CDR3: CAISAGQYNEQFF; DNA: TGTGCCATCAGTGCTGGACAGTACAATGAGCAGTTCTTC